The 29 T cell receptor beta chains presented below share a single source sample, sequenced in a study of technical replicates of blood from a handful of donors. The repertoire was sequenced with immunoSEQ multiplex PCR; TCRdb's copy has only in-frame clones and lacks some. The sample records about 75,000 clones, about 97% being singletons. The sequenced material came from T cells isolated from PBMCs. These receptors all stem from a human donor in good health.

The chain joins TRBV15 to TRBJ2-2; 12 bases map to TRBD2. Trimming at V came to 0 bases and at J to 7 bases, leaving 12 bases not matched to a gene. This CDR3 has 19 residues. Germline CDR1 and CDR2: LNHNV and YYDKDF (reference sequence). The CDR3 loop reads CATSRDLIKTSGSIGELFF. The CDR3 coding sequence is TGTGCCACCAGCAGAGATTTAATTAAGACTAGCGGGAGTATCGGGGAGCTGTTTTTT. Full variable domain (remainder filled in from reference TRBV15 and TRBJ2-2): DAMVIQNPRYQVTQFGKPVTLSCSQTLNHNVMYWYQQKSSQAPKLLFHYYDKDFNNEADTPDNFQSRRPNTSFCFLDIRSPGLGDTAMYLCATSRDLIKTSGSIGELFFGEGSRLTVL.

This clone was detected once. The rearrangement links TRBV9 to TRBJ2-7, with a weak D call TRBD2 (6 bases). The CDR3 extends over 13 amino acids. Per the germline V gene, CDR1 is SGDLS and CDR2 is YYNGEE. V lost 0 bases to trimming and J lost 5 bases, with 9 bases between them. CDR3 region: CASSVAPGDEQYF. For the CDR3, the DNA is TGTGCCAGCAGCGTAGCCCCGGGGGACGAGCAGTACTTC.

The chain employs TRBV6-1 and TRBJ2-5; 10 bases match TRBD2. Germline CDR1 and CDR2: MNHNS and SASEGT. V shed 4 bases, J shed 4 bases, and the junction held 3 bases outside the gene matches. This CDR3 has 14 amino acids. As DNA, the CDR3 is TGTGCCAGCAGTGGAGCGGGAGGGCCAGAGACCCAGTACTTC. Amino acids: CASSGAGGPETQYF.

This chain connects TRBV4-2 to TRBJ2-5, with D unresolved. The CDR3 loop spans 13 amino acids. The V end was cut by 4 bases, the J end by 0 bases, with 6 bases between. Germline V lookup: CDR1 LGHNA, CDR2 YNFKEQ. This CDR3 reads CASSRDYQETQYF. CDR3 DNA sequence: TGTGCCAGCAGCCGAGACTACCAAGAGACCCAGTACTTC.

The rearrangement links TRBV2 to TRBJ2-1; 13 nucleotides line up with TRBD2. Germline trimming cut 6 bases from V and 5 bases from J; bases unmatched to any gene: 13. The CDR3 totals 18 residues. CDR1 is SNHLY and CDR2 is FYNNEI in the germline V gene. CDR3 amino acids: CASRGTSGKPVPNNEQFF. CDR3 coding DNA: TGTGCCAGCAGGGGGACTAGCGGGAAACCAGTACCAAACAATGAGCAGTTCTTC. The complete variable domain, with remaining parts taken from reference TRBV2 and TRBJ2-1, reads EPEVTQTPSHQVTQMGQEVILRCVPISNHLYFYWYRQILGQKVEFLVSFYNNEISEKSEIFDDQFSVERPDGSNFTLKIRSTKLEDSAMYFCASRGTSGKPVPNNEQFFGPGTRLTVL.

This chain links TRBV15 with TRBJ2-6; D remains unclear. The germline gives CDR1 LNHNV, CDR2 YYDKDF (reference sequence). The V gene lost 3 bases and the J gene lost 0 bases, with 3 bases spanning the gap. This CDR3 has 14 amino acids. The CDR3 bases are TGTGCCACCAGCAGCTACTCTGGGGCCAACGTCCTGACTTTC. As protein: CATSSYSGANVLTF.

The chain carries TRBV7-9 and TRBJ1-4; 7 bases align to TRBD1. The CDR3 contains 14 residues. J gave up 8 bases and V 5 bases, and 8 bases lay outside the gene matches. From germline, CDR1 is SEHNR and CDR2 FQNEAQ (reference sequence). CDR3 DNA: TGTGCCAGCAGCAAGACAGGGAAGGGCGAAAAACTGTTTTTT. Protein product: CASSKTGKGEKLFF.

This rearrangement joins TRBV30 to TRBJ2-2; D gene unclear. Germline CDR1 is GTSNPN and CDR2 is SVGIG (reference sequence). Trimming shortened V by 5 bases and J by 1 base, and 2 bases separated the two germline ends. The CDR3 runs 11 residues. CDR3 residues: CAWQNTGELFF. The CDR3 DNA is TGTGCCTGGCAGAACACCGGGGAGCTGTTTTTT.

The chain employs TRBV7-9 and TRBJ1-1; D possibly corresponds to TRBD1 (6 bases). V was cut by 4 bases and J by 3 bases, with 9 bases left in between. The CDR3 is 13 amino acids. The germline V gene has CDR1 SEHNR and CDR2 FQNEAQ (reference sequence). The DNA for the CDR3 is TGTGCCAGCAGCTCACAGGGAGACACTGAAGCTTTCTTT. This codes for CASSSQGDTEAFF.

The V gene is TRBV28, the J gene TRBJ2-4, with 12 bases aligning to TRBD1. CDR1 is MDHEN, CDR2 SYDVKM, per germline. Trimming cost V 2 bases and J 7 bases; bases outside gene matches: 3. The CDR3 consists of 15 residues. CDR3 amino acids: CASSLPGTGGNIQYF. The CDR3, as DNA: TGTGCCAGCAGTTTACCCGGGACAGGGGGCAACATTCAGTACTTC.

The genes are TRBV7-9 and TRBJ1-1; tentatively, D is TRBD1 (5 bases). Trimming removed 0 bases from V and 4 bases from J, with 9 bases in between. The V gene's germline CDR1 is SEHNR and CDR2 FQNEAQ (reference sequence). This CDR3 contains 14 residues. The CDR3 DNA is TGTGCCAGCAGCTTAGCAGGGGCAACCACTGAAGCTTTCTTT. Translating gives CASSLAGATTEAFF. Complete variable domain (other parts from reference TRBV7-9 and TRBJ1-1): DTGVSQNPRHKITKRGQNVTFRCDPISEHNRLYWYRQTLGQGPEFLTYFQNEAQLEKSRLLSDRFSAERPKGSFSTLEIQRTEQGDSAMYLCASSLAGATTEAFFGQGTRLTVV.

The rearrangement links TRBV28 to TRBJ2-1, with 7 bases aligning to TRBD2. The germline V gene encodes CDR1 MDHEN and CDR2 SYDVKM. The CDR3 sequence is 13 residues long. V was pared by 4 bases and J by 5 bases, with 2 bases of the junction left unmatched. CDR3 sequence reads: CASSSAGDNEQFF. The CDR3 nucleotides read TGTGCCAGCAGTTCTGCGGGGGACAATGAGCAGTTCTTC.

The CDR3 sequence is CSAPGVTGYTF. As DNA, the CDR3 is TGCAGTGCCCCGGGAGTGACGGGCTACACCTTC. The V and J genes are TRBV20-1 and TRBJ1-2; the D is unclear. The CDR3 runs 11 residues. Looked up from germline, CDR1 is DFQATT and CDR2 is SNEGSKA (reference sequence). V lost 6 bases, J lost 8 bases, and 13 bases lay in between.

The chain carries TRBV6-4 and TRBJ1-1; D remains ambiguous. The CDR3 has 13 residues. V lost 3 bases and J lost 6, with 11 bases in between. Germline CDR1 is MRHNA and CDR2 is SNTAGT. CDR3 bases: TGTGCCAGCAGTGAGAAGGAGGGAGCTGAAGCTTTCTTT. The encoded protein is CASSEKEGAEAFF.

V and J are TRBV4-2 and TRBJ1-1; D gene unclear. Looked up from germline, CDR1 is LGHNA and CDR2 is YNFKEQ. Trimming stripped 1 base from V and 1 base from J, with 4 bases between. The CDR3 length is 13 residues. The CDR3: CASSQGENTEAFF. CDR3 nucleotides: TGTGCCAGCAGCCAAGGAGAGAACACTGAAGCTTTCTTT.

In nucleotides, the CDR3 is TGCGCCAGCAGCTTGGACTCAGGCACCGGGGAGCTGTTTTTT. Encoded protein: CASSLDSGTGELFF. This rearrangement joins TRBV5-1 to TRBJ2-2, with D hard to call. This CDR3 contains 14 residues. Trimming left V 0 bases short and J 4 bases short, with 7 bases between. Germline-derived CDR1 and CDR2 are SGHRS and YFSETQ.

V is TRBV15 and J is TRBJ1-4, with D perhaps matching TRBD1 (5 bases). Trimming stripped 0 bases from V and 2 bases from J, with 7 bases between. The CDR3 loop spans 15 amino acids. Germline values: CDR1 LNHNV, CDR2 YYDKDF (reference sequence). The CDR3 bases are TGTGCCACCAGCAGAGACAGGGCTACTAATGAAAAACTGTTTTTT. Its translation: CATSRDRATNEKLFF.

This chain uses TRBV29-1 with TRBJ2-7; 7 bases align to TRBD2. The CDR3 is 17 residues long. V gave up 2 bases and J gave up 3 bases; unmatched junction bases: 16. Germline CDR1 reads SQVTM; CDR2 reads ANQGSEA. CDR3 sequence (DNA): TGCAGCGTTGAAATATTGGGCGGGGCGGGAGTAAGCTACGAGCAGTACTTC. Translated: CSVEILGGAGVSYEQYF.

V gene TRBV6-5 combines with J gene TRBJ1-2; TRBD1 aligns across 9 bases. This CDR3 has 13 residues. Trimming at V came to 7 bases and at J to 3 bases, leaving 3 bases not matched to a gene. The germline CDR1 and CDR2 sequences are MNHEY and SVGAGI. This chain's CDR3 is CASKQGADYGYTF. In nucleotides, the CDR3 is TGTGCCAGCAAACAGGGGGCGGACTATGGCTACACCTTC.

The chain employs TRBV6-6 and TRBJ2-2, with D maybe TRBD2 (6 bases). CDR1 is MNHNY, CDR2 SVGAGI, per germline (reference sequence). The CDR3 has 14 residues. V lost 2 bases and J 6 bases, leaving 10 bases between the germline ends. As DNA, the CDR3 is TGTGCCAGCAGTTACGTCGGGGGACCCGGGGAGCTGTTTTTT. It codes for CASSYVGGPGELFF.

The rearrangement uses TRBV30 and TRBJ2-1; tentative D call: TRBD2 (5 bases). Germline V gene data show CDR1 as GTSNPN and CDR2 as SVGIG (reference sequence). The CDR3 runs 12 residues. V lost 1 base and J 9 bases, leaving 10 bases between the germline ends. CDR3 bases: TGTGCCTGGAGTGCCCCCGGGGTTGAGCAGTTCTTC. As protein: CAWSAPGVEQFF.

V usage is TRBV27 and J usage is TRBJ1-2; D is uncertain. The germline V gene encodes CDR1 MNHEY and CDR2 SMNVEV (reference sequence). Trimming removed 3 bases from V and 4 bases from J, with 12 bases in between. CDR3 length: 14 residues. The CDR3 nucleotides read TGTGCCAGCAGTTTGATTGGGAGCGTCTATGGCTACACCTTC. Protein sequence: CASSLIGSVYGYTF.

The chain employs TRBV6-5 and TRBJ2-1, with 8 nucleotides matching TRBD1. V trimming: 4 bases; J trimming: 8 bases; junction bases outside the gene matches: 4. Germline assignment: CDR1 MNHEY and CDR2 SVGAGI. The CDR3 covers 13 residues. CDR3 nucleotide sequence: TGTGCCAGCAGTTCGGACAGGGTCTATGAGCAGTTCTTC. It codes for CASSSDRVYEQFF.

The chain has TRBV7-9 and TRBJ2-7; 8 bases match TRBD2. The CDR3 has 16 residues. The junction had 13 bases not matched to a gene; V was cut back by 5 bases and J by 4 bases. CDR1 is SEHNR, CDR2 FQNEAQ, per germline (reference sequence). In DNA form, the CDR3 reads TGTGCCAGCAGCAATACCTATAGCGGGATAGATTACGAGCAGTACTTC. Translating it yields CASSNTYSGIDYEQYF.

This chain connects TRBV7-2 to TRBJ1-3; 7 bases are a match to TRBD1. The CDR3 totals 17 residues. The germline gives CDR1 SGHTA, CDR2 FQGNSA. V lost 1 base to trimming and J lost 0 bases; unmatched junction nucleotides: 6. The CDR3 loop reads CASSLVEGADSGNTIYF. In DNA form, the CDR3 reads TGTGCCAGCAGCTTAGTGGAGGGGGCAGACTCTGGAAACACCATATATTTT.

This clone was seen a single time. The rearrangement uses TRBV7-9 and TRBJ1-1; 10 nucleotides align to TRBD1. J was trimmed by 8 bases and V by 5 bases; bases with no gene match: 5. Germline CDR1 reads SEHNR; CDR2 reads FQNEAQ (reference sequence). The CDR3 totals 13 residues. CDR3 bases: TGTGCCAGCAGCCCGAGACAGGGGGCCGAAGCTTTCTTT. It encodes CASSPRQGAEAFF.

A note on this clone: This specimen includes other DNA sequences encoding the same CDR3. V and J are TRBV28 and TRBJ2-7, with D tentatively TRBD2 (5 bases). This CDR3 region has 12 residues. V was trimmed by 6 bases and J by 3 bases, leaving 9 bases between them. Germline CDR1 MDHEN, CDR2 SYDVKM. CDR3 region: CASSYRGYEQYF. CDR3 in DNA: TGTGCCAGCAGCTACCGGGGCTACGAGCAGTACTTC.

The CDR3 nucleotides read TGTGCCAGCACCCTCCAGTCGCACACCGGGGAGCTGTTTTTT. The encoded protein is CASTLQSHTGELFF. The chain links TRBV2 to TRBJ2-2; no clear D. The CDR3 runs 14 residues. The germline V and J ends were trimmed by 7 bases and 3 bases, with 12 bases remaining between them. Germline V gene sequence: CDR1 SNHLY, CDR2 FYNNEI.

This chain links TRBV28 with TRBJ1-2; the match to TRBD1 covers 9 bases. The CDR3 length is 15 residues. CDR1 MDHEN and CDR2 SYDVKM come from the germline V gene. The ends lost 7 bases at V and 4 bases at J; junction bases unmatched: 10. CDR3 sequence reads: CASTPGDRVSYGYTF. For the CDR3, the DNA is TGTGCCAGCACCCCCGGGGACAGGGTATCCTATGGCTACACCTTC.